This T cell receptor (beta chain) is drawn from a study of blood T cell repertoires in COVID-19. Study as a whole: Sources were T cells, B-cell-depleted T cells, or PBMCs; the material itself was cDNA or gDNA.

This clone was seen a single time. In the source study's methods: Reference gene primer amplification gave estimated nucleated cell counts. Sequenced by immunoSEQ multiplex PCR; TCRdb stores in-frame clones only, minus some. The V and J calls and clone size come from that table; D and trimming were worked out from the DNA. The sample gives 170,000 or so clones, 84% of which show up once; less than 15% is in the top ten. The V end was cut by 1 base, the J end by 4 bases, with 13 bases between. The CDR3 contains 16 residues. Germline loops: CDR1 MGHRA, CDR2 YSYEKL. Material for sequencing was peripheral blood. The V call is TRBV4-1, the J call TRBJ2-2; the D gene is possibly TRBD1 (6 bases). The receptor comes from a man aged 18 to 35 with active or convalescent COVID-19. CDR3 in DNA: TGCGCCAGCAGCCAAGTGTCAGGGGACCCCACCGGGGAGCTGTTTTTT. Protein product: CASSQVSGDPTGELFF.